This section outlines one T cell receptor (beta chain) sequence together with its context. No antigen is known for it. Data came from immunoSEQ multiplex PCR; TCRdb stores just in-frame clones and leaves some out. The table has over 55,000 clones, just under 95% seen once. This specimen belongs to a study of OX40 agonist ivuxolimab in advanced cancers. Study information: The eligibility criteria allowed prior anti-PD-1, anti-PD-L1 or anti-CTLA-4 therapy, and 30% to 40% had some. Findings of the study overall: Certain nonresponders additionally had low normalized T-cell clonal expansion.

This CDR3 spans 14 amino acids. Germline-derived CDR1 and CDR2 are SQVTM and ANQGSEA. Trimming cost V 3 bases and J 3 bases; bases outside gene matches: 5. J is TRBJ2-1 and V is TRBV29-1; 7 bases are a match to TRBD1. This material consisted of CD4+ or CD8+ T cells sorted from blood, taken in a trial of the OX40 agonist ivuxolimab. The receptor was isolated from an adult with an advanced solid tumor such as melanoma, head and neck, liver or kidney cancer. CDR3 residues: CSVDKGAVYNEQFF. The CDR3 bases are TGCAGCGTTGATAAGGGGGCGGTCTACAATGAGCAGTTCTTC.